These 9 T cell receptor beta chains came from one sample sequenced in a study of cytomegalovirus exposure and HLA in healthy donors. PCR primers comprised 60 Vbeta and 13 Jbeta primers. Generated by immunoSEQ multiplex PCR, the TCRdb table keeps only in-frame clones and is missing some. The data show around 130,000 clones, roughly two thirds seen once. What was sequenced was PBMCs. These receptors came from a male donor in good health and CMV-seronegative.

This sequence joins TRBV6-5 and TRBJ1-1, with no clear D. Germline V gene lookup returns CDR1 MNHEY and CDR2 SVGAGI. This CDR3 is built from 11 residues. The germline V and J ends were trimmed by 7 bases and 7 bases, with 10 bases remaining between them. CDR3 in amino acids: CASMRHNEAFF. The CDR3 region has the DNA TGTGCCAGCATGCGGCACAATGAAGCTTTCTTT.

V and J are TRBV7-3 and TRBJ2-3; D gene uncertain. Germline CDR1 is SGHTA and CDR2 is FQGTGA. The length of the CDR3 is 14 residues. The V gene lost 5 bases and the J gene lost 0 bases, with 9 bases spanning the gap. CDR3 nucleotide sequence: TGTGCCAGCAGCATTGGCTCTAGCACAGATACGCAGTATTTT. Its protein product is CASSIGSSTDTQYF.

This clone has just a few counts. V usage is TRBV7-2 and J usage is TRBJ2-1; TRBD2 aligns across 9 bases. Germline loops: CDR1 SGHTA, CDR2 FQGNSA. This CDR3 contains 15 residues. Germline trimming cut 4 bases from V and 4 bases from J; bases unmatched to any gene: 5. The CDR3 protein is CASSSVAGVYNEQFF. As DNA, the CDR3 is TGTGCCAGCAGCTCCGTAGCGGGGGTTTACAATGAGCAGTTCTTC.

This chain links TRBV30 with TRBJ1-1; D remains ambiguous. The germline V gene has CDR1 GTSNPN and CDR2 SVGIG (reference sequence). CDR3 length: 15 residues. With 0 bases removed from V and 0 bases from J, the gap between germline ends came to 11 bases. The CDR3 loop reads CAWSVGDWMNTEAFF. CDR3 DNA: TGTGCCTGGAGTGTGGGAGATTGGATGAACACTGAAGCTTTCTTT.

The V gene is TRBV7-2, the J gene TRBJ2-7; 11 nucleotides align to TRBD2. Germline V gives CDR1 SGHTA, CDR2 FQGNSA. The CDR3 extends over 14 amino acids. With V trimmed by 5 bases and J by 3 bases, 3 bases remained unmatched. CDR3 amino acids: CASSVTSGGYEQYF. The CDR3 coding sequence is TGTGCCAGCAGCGTAACTAGCGGGGGCTACGAGCAGTACTTC. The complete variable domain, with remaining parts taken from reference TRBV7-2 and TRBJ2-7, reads GAGVSQSPSNKVTEKGKDVELRCDPISGHTALYWYRQSLGQGLEFLIYFQGNSAPDKSGLPSDRFSAERTGGSVSTLTIQRTQQEDSAVYLCASSVTSGGYEQYFGPGTRLTVT.

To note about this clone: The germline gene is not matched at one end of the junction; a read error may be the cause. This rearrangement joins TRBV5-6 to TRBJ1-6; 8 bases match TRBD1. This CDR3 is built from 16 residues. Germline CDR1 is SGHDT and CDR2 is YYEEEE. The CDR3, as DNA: TGTGCCAGCAGCCGAGGACAGGGATCCTATAATTCACCCCCCCACTTT. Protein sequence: CASSRGQGSYNSPPHF.

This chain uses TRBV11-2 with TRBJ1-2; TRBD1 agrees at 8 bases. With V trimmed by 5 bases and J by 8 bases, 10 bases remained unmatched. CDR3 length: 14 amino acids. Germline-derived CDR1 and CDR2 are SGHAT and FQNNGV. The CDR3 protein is CASSRNQGACGYTF. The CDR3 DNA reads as TGTGCCAGCAGCCGAAACCAGGGGGCATGCGGCTACACCTTC.

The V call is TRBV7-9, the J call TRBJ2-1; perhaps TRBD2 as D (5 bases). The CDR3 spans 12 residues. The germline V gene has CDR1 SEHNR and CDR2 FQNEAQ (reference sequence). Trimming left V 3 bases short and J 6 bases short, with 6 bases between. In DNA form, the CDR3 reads TGTGCCAGCAGCTTCGGACTCAATGAGCAGTTCTTC. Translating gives CASSFGLNEQFF.

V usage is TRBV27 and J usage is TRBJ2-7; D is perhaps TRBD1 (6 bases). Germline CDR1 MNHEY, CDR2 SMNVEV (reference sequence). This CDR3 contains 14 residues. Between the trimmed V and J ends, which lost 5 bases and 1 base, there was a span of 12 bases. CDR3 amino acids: CASSTPGQSYEQYF. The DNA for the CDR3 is TGTGCCAGCAGTACCCCGGGACAATCCTACGAGCAGTACTTC.